This entry concerns a single T cell receptor (beta chain). Its antigen is still unknown. These data belong to a study of shared clonotypes between healthy human individuals. Notes on the study in general: Naive subsets, compared against memory subsets, generally had larger estimated richness values.

The CD4+ fraction was divided into a CD45RA+ naive subset and a CD45RA-negative memory subset. The germline V gene encodes CDR1 MNHNS and CDR2 SASEGT. This CDR3 spans 12 amino acids. V lost 3 bases and J 16 bases, leaving 16 bases between the germline ends. Only in-frame clones appear in the TCRdb table, and some are missing; sequencing was by immunoSEQ multiplex PCR. The data hold approximately 2.1 million clones, with 80% to 95% observed a single time. The specimen was naive CD4+ T cells from PBMCs. Specified subset: CD45RA+ positively selected. The receptor was isolated from a man aged 18 to 30 in good health. Some clones in this sample may be carry-over from other donors' samples. The J gene is TRBJ2-1, the V gene TRBV6-1; D uncertain. The CDR3 DNA is TGTGCCAGCAGTGATTGGCAGTTCTTCATCTTCTTC. Encoded protein: CASSDWQFFIFF.